Listed below are T cell receptor beta chains from one sample, sequenced in a study of regulatory T cells in long-lasting Graves disease. TCRdb processed the multiplex PCR reads anew with MiXCR; each CDR3 protein has one entry. Found here are approximately 400,000 distinct CDR3 sequences, approximately 25% of them singletons; the top ten hold approximately 30%. Sequencing used peripheral blood mononuclear cells (PBMCs), obtained when the disease was refractory, from a patient treated with antithyroid drugs. These receptors came from a woman aged 40-49 years with Graves disease. Both conserved end residues are part of each CDR3. D genes are given only for firm matches. Clone size, where shown, is once, few, many, or a class for clones that have expanded.

clone_size j_call v_call d_call cdr3_aa cdr3_nt
. TRBJ2-2 TRBV11-2 TRBD1 CASSPGGSVIGELFF TGTGCCAGCAGCCCAGGGGGATCCGTTATTGGGGAGCTGTTTTTT
. TRBJ1-5 TRBV3-1 . CASSRSGQPQHF TGTGCCAGCAGCCGCTCGGGGCAGCCCCAGCATTTT
. TRBJ2-5 TRBV27 . CASSLTGLTMLETQYF TGTGCCAGCAGTCTTACGGGACTCACCATGCTTGAGACCCAGTACTTC
many TRBJ2-5 TRBV7-6 TRBD2 CASSIPRLAGLQETQYF TGTGCCAGCAGCATCCCGAGACTAGCGGGTTTACAAGAGACCCAGTACTTC
many TRBJ2-7 TRBV20-1 TRBD1 CSAGQGRTYEQYF TGCAGTGCTGGACAGGGGCGCACCTACGAGCAGTACTTC
many TRBJ1-1 TRBV24-1 . CATRAIGGNTEAFF TGTGCCACCAGGGCAATCGGAGGGAACACTGAAGCTTTCTTT
once TRBJ2-7 TRBV6-2/TRBV6-3 . CASSGLSLEQYF TGTGCCAGCAGCGGACTTTCCCTCGAGCAGTACTTC
many TRBJ2-5 TRBV6-1 . CASTGFLRQETQYF TGTGCCAGCACAGGGTTTCTACGACAAGAGACCCAGTACTTC
many TRBJ2-7 TRBV10-2 . CASSVTESSYEQYF TGCGCCAGCAGTGTGACAGAGTCCTCCTACGAGCAGTACTTC
. TRBJ2-4 TRBV19 TRBD2 CASTSRGVRDDKNIQYF TGTGCCAGTACCTCCCGGGGGGTCCGGGACGACAAAAACATTCAGTACTTC